Listed here are 18 T cell receptor beta chains from one sample, sequenced in a study of graft-versus-host responses after intestinal transplantation. TCRdb's table, derived via immunoSEQ multiplex PCR, lists solely in-frame clones and lacks some. The table shows 65,000 to 85,000 clones, with around 90% occurring only once. Their recognized antigens are unknown. The sample here was unstimulated CD8+ T cells sorted from spleen or lymph node cells, taken before transplant. Source of these receptors: a human donor who was the organ donor for an intestinal transplant.

The genes are TRBV2 and TRBJ2-5; TRBD1 is a possible D gene (6 bases). The DNA end lines up better with TRBJ2-7; the J call may be wrong. The CDR3 has 13 residues. Germline values: CDR1 SNHLY, CDR2 FYNNEI. CDR3 protein: CASNLGQLYEQYF. CDR3 DNA: TGTGCCAGCAATTTAGGACAGCTATACGAGCAGTACTTC.

The chain is built from TRBV2 and TRBJ1-2, with TRBD1 matching over 8 bases. The V and J ends lost 3 bases and 4 bases, in that order; junction bases with no gene match: 16. The CDR3 has 18 amino acids. Germline loops: CDR1 SNHLY, CDR2 FYNNEI. This CDR3 reads CASSDSRLGQETTYGYTF. The CDR3 bases are TGTGCCAGCAGTGATAGCCGACTGGGACAGGAAACTACCTATGGCTACACCTTC.

The chain joins TRBV5-1 to TRBJ2-2; maybe TRBD1 (5 bases). Germline V gives CDR1 SGHRS, CDR2 YFSETQ. The CDR3 is 15 amino acids. The V end lost 5 bases, the J end lost 1 base, and 12 bases lay between the germline ends. CDR3 loop: CASSSDSMNTGELFF. In nucleotides, the CDR3 is TGCGCCAGCAGTTCCGACAGCATGAACACCGGGGAGCTGTTTTTT.

This chain connects TRBV5-6 to TRBJ1-2, with D possibly being TRBD1 (6 bases). The CDR3 is made up of 14 amino acids. The V gene lost 4 bases and the J gene lost 5 bases, with 15 bases spanning the gap. Per the germline V gene, CDR1 is SGHDT and CDR2 is YYEEEE. The CDR3 reads CASSPGGGGYGYTF. The CDR3 DNA is TGTGCCAGCAGCCCCGGAGGGGGTGGGTATGGCTACACCTTC.

The chain combines TRBV28 with TRBJ1-6; 7 bases agree with TRBD1. The CDR3 has 15 residues. J was trimmed by 14 bases and V by 5 bases; bases with no gene match: 15. The V gene's germline CDR1 is MDHEN and CDR2 SYDVKM. The CDR3 region is CASSLRGPSRETLHF. As DNA, the CDR3 is TGTGCCAGCAGTCTGAGGGGGCCCAGCAGGGAAACCCTCCACTTT.

Turning to this clone: Other nucleotide sequences in the sample specify the same CDR3. CDR3 nucleotide sequence: TGTGCCAGTAGGTATGGGAACACTGAAGCTTTCTTT. Translated: CASRYGNTEAFF. The chain is built from TRBV19 and TRBJ1-1, with no clear D. V was clipped by 6 bases and J by 1 base, with 6 bases between them. The CDR3 contains 12 residues. In germline, CDR1 is LNHDA, CDR2 SQIVND (reference sequence).

V is TRBV27 and J is TRBJ2-5, with D possibly matching TRBD2 (5 bases). The CDR3 has 14 residues. The V gene's germline CDR1 is MNHEY and CDR2 SMNVEV (reference sequence). V was clipped by 2 bases and J by 5 bases, with 12 bases between them. The CDR3, as DNA: TGTGCCAGCAGTTTAACGGGATTCCGGGAGACCCAGTACTTC. This codes for CASSLTGFRETQYF.

The chain recombines TRBV14 with TRBJ2-7, with D possibly matching TRBD1 (6 bases). Germline assignment: CDR1 SGHDN and CDR2 FVKESK. V lost 4 bases and J lost 3, with 13 bases in between. The length of the CDR3 is 14 residues. The CDR3 region has the DNA TGTGCCAGCAGCCCGGGGACAAGACACTACGAGCAGTACTTC. Its translation is CASSPGTRHYEQYF.

V is TRBV9 and J is TRBJ2-5, with a weak D call TRBD1 (6 bases). Deletions cut 0 bases from V and 4 bases from J, with 10 bases between. The CDR3 totals 14 residues. CDR1 SGDLS and CDR2 YYNGEE come from the germline V gene. As DNA, the CDR3 is TGTGCCAGCAGCGTAGACAGGGTTCGAGAGACCCAGTACTTC. Encoded protein: CASSVDRVRETQYF. Supplemented by reference TRBV9 and TRBJ2-5, the full variable domain reads DSGVTQTPKHLITATGQRVTLRCSPRSGDLSVYWYQQSLDQGLQFLIQYYNGEERAKGNILERFSAQQFPDLHSELNLSSLELGDSALYFCASSVDRVRETQYFGPGTRLLVL.

This clone came up once. V gene TRBV27 combines with J gene TRBJ2-7; the match to TRBD1 covers 7 bases. The trim removed 2 bases at V and 2 bases at J, leaving 3 bases unmatched. Germline loops: CDR1 MNHEY, CDR2 SMNVEV (reference sequence). The CDR3 length is 14 residues. CDR3 nucleotides: TGTGCCAGCAGTTTAACAGGGGTGACCTACGAGCAGTACTTC. Its protein product is CASSLTGVTYEQYF.

This chain links TRBV29-1 with TRBJ2-3, with D uncertain. CDR1 and CDR2 from the germline V gene are SQVTM and ANQGSEA. This CDR3 comprises 13 residues. V was pared by 4 bases and J by 0 bases, with 8 bases between. This CDR3 reads CSVAGGSTDTQYF. The CDR3 DNA sequence: TGCAGCGTTGCGGGCGGAAGCACAGATACGCAGTATTTT.

The chain uses TRBV7-9 and TRBJ1-5; 12 nucleotides agree with TRBD1. This CDR3 is 15 amino acids long. CDR1 and CDR2 (germline): SEHNR, FQNEAQ (reference sequence). The junction had 4 bases not matched to a gene; V was cut back by 5 bases and J by 5 bases. CDR3 amino acids: CASSAGTGGDQPQHF. The CDR3 DNA reads as TGTGCCAGCAGCGCCGGGACAGGGGGCGATCAGCCCCAGCATTTT.

DNA for the CDR3: TGTGCCAGCAGCGAGACAGGGGCCCCAGGTATAACCTACGAGCAGTACTTC. Amino acids: CASSETGAPGITYEQYF. J is TRBJ2-7 and V is TRBV7-9; 8 bases agree with TRBD1. Germline assignment: CDR1 SEHNR and CDR2 FQNEAQ (reference sequence). J gave up 2 bases and V 5 bases, and 14 bases lay outside the gene matches. The CDR3 totals 17 residues.

This clone came up a few times. V gene TRBV30 combines with J gene TRBJ1-4, with D maybe TRBD1 (5 bases). Germline V lookup: CDR1 GTSNPN, CDR2 SVGIG (reference sequence). This CDR3 is built from 14 residues. Trimming stripped 4 bases from V and 10 bases from J, with 19 bases between. CDR3 sequence (DNA): TGTGCCTGGACCGACACAGGCGCGCCAGGAAAACTGTTTTTT. Protein sequence: CAWTDTGAPGKLFF.

This chain joins TRBV6-5 and TRBJ2-3; TRBD2 matches at 13 bases. With V trimmed by 4 bases and J by 4 bases, 5 bases remained unmatched. The CDR3 has 16 amino acids. Looked up from germline, CDR1 is MNHEY and CDR2 is SVGAGI. The CDR3 coding sequence is TGTGCCAGCAGTTTTACTAGCGGGGGGGCCTCAGATACGCAGTATTTT. This encodes CASSFTSGGASDTQYF.

The J gene is TRBJ1-3, the V gene TRBV9; 11 bases map to TRBD1. V gave up 4 bases and J gave up 2 bases; unmatched junction bases: 5. Germline values: CDR1 SGDLS, CDR2 YYNGEE. The CDR3 totals 16 residues. The CDR3 here is CASSTGQGAAGNTIYF. DNA for the CDR3: TGTGCCAGCAGCACCGGACAGGGGGCGGCTGGAAACACCATATATTTT.

The chain links TRBV4-1 to TRBJ2-5; tentatively, D is TRBD1 (5 bases). The J call may be faulty, since TRBJ2-7 better matches the DNA end. This CDR3 comprises 14 residues. CDR1 and CDR2 (germline): MGHRA, YSYEKL. The CDR3 DNA reads as TGCGCCAGCAGCCAAGATTCGACAGCCTACGAGCAGTACTTC. It translates to CASSQDSTAYEQYF.

As regards this clone: An end of the junction does not agree with germline; a read error may underlie this. The chain combines TRBV7-8 with TRBJ1-5; a weak D match, TRBD1 (5 bases). Germline V gives CDR1 SGHVS, CDR2 FQNEAQ. The CDR3 is 16 amino acids. The CDR3: CASTLGRQTYNQPQHF. The CDR3 DNA sequence: TGTGCCAGCACCTTAGGACGACAGACCTATAATCAGCCCCAGCATTTT.